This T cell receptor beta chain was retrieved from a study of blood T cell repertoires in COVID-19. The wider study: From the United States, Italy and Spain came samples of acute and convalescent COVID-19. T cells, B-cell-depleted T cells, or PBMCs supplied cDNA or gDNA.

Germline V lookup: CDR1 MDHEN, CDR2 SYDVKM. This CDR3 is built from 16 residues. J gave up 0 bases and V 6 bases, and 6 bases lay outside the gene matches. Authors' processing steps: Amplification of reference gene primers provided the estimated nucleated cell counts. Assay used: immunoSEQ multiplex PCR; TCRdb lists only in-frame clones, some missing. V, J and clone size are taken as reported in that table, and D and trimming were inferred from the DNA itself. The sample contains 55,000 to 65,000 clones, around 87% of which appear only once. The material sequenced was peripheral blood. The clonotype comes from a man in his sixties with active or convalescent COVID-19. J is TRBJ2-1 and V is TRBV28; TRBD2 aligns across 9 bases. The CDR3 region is CASSPLAGSSYNEQFF. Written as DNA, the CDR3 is TGTGCCAGCAGCCCCCTAGCGGGGAGCTCCTACAATGAGCAGTTCTTC.